This T cell receptor beta chain appears in the sequencing data of a study of T cells in Graves' hyperthyroidism and ophthalmopathy. This CDR3 is built from 14 residues. The V gene's germline CDR1 is SEHNR and CDR2 FQNEAQ (reference sequence). V gave up 5 bases and J gave up 7 bases, with 18 bases separating them. Regarding the study as a whole: Ophthalmopathy onset followed model prediction by a median approximately 5.9 months.

What was amplified from RNA transcripts were TCR beta CDR3 regions. During a first-round RT-PCR of the TCR CDR3, the HTBI primer set was used. TCRdb re-derived calls from the multiplex PCR reads in MiXCR, one entry per CDR3 protein. The sample shows some 460,000 distinct CDR3 sequences, about a sixth of them seen only once. Notes on this clonotype: Its matching antigen is unknown.

Source material: blood. The rearrangement joins TRBV7-9 to TRBJ2-7; TRBD1 is a possible D gene (5 bases). This TCR came from a woman under 30 with Graves' hyperthyroidism. CDR3 region: CASSPQGAFREQYF. The CDR3 DNA reads TGTGCCAGCAGCCCCCAGGGTGCATTTCGGGAGCAGTACTTC.